This entry lists 28 T cell receptor beta chains sequenced from one sample in a study of blood T cell repertoires in COVID-19. Assay: immunoSEQ multiplex PCR; the TCRdb copy retains only in-frame clones and omits some. The sample shows fewer than 140,000 clones, less than 80% of them seen only once. Sequencing was performed on peripheral blood. The receptor source for this set is an elderly man with COVID-19, enrolled during active disease.

This chain joins TRBV19 and TRBJ1-1; D perhaps matches TRBD1 (6 bases). This CDR3 has 15 residues. V shed 7 bases and J shed 1 base, with 16 bases lying between them. In germline, CDR1 is LNHDA, CDR2 SQIVND (reference sequence). The CDR3 is CASKMGGRGNTEAFF. The CDR3 DNA is TGTGCCAGTAAGATGGGCGGCAGGGGGAACACTGAAGCTTTCTTT.

V gene TRBV28 combines with J gene TRBJ1-5; unclear D gene. The ends were cut back, 2 bases at V and 8 bases at J, with 10 bases in the middle. This CDR3 spans 13 amino acids. Germline values: CDR1 MDHEN, CDR2 SYDVKM. CDR3 DNA sequence: TGTGCCAGCAGTTTAGGGCCGACCAAGCCCCAGCATTTT. It translates to CASSLGPTKPQHF.

This chain joins TRBV29-1 and TRBJ2-4; TRBD1 agrees at 8 bases. The CDR3 consists of 13 residues. The junction had 2 bases not matched to a gene; V was cut back by 1 base and J by 6 bases. Germline loops: CDR1 SQVTM, CDR2 ANQGSEA. The CDR3 spells CSVEVGQGNIQYF. The CDR3 nucleotides read TGCAGCGTTGAAGTCGGACAGGGAAACATTCAGTACTTC.

This sequence joins TRBV6-2 or TRBV6-3 and TRBJ2-3; no reliable D call. This CDR3 has 12 amino acids. Trimming took off 1 base at V and 4 bases at J, with 3 bases between the two ends. Germline lookup yields CDR1 MNHEY and CDR2 SVGEGT. CDR3 nucleotides: TGTGCCAGCAGTTACTTCGCAGATACGCAGTATTTT. Encoded protein: CASSYFADTQYF.

The V gene is TRBV5-8, the J gene TRBJ1-4, with 8 nucleotides matching TRBD1. The CDR3 length is 15 residues. Trimming removed 4 bases from V and 5 bases from J; junction bases left unmatched: 7. From germline, CDR1 is SGHTS and CDR2 YDEGEE. CDR3 sequence (DNA): TGTGCCAGCAGCCTCTTGGGACAGGAGAATGAAAAACTGTTTTTT. It specifies CASSLLGQENEKLFF. Looking up the rest from reference TRBV5-8 and TRBJ1-4 gives the full variable domain: EAGVTQSPTHLIKTRGQQATLRCSPISGHTSVYWYQQALGLGLQFLLWYDEGEERNRGNFPPRFSGRQFPNYSSELNVNALELEDSALYLCASSLLGQENEKLFFGSGTQLSVL.

The gene calls are TRBV14 and TRBJ2-3, with 8 bases fitting TRBD2. Germline loops: CDR1 SGHDN, CDR2 FVKESK. The CDR3 is 16 residues long. V gave up 1 base and J gave up 1 base; unmatched junction bases: 4. The CDR3 sequence is CASSQVGAGGTDTQYF. CDR3 in DNA: TGTGCCAGCAGCCAAGTGGGAGCGGGAGGCACAGATACGCAGTATTTT.

The chain has TRBV5-4 and TRBJ2-5, with 8 bases matching TRBD2. The trim removed 4 bases at V and 2 bases at J, leaving 4 bases unmatched. This CDR3 comprises 14 residues. Germline lookup yields CDR1 SGHNT and CDR2 YYREEE (reference sequence). The CDR3 loop is CASSRSGKQETQYF. CDR3 sequence (DNA): TGTGCCAGCAGCCGTAGCGGGAAACAAGAGACCCAGTACTTC.

The chain recombines TRBV28 with TRBJ2-7; possible D gene TRBD2, 6 bases. The CDR3 is 16 residues long. Germline V gene data show CDR1 as MDHEN and CDR2 as SYDVKM. Trimming removed 4 bases from V and 2 bases from J, with 18 bases in between. The CDR3 loop reads CASSSNSRAGTYEQYF. The CDR3 DNA sequence: TGTGCCAGCAGTTCGAACTCCAGAGCGGGCACCTACGAGCAGTACTTC.

The chain recombines TRBV7-9 with TRBJ2-5; TRBD2 matches at 10 bases. The trim removed 3 bases at V and 5 bases at J, leaving 6 bases unmatched. This CDR3 is 15 amino acids long. CDR1 is SEHNR, CDR2 FQNEAQ, per germline (reference sequence). The CDR3 reads CASSFPAGGPETQYF. DNA of the CDR3: TGTGCCAGCAGCTTCCCAGCGGGAGGGCCGGAGACCCAGTACTTC.

The gene calls are TRBV21-1 and TRBJ2-1; the D segment call TRBD2 is taken from the table without a DNA check. TRBV21-1 is tagged as a pseudogene. The CDR3 extends over 16 amino acids. The CDR3 region is CASSPDPLAGANEQFF. CDR3 DNA sequence: TGTGCCAGCAGCCCAGATCCACTAGCGGGAGCGAATGAGCAGTTCTTC.

V and J are TRBV5-1 and TRBJ1-6, with D perhaps matching TRBD1 (6 bases). Looked up from germline, CDR1 is SGHRS and CDR2 is YFSETQ. CDR3 length equals 12 residues. The germline V and J ends were trimmed by 5 bases and 10 bases, with 10 bases remaining between them. The CDR3 loop is CASSTGYSPLHF. The CDR3 coding sequence is TGCGCCAGCAGTACAGGGTACTCACCCCTCCACTTT.

The V and J genes are TRBV6-2 or TRBV6-3 and TRBJ2-1; 13 bases agree with TRBD2. V lost 5 bases and J lost 4; bases outside the gene matches: 2. The germline V gene has CDR1 MNHEY and CDR2 SVGEGT. CDR3 length: 15 amino acids. CDR3 sequence reads: CASSRTSGGYNEQFF. CDR3 bases: TGTGCCAGCAGTCGGACTAGCGGGGGATACAATGAGCAGTTCTTC.

The V and J genes are TRBV19 and TRBJ1-5; 9 bases line up with TRBD1. The CDR3 totals 15 residues. Germline CDR1 is LNHDA and CDR2 is SQIVND (reference sequence). The trim removed 0 bases at V and 7 bases at J, leaving 4 bases unmatched. The CDR3 DNA is TGTGCCAGTAGTATAGATGGGACAGGGTACCAGCCCCAGCATTTT. This codes for CASSIDGTGYQPQHF.

V usage is TRBV28 and J usage is TRBJ2-7; TRBD1 matches 7 bases. This CDR3 comprises 14 residues. V shed 7 bases and J 0 bases; nucleotides not matched to a gene: 6. Germline V CDR1 and CDR2: MDHEN, SYDVKM. As DNA, the CDR3 is TGTGCCAGCACTAAGACAGGGAGCTCCTACGAGCAGTACTTC. Its protein is CASTKTGSSYEQYF.

The chain couples TRBV27 to TRBJ2-3, with TRBD1 matching 9 bases. CDR1 and CDR2 (germline): MNHEY, SMNVEV (reference sequence). The J segment lost 3 bases and the V segment lost 2 bases, leaving 9 bases of the junction unmatched. This CDR3 comprises 17 residues. For the CDR3, the DNA is TGTGCCAGCAGTTTAGTACAGGGGGCGAGGGGGACAGATACGCAGTATTTT. It translates to CASSLVQGARGTDTQYF.

The gene calls are TRBV11-2 and TRBJ2-7; 9 nucleotides match TRBD1. V dropped 7 bases and J dropped 2; count of bases not matched to a gene: 12. The germline V gene encodes CDR1 SGHAT and CDR2 FQNNGV. The CDR3 runs to 16 residues. The CDR3 is CASTLPRDRATYEQYF. DNA of the CDR3: TGTGCCAGCACTCTTCCCAGGGACAGGGCGACCTACGAGCAGTACTTC.

The sample holds one count of this clone. The genes are TRBV7-2 and TRBJ2-3, with 8 bases lining up with TRBD2. With V trimmed by 3 bases and J by 1 base, 3 bases remained unmatched. CDR1 is SGHTA and CDR2 is FQGNSA in the germline V gene. This CDR3 has 15 amino acids. This chain's CDR3 is CASSFPLAGTDTQYF. In DNA form, the CDR3 reads TGTGCCAGCAGCTTCCCACTAGCGGGCACAGATACGCAGTATTTT.

This rearrangement joins TRBV7-9 to TRBJ2-1, with D perhaps TRBD2 (5 bases). The CDR3 is made up of 13 amino acids. The germline V and J ends were trimmed by 1 base and 6 bases, with 7 bases remaining between them. Germline lookup yields CDR1 SEHNR and CDR2 FQNEAQ (reference sequence). The CDR3 here is CASSLGGSNEQFF. DNA of the CDR3: TGTGCCAGCAGCTTAGGCGGGTCCAATGAGCAGTTCTTC.

The rearrangement joins TRBV28 to TRBJ2-3, with 7 bases fitting TRBD2. CDR1 is MDHEN and CDR2 is SYDVKM in the germline V gene. The CDR3 runs to 15 residues. V was pared by 2 bases and J by 1 base, with 3 bases of the junction left unmatched. CDR3 coding DNA: TGTGCCAGCAGTTTAGCGGGAGAACGCACAGATACGCAGTATTTT. It specifies CASSLAGERTDTQYF.

The chain links TRBV5-4 to TRBJ1-1, with 7 bases matching TRBD1. V dropped 5 bases and J dropped 0; count of bases not matched to a gene: 4. CDR1 is SGHNT, CDR2 YYREEE, per germline (reference sequence). The CDR3 sequence is 14 residues long. CDR3 in amino acids: CASRTGTVNTEAFF. DNA for the CDR3: TGTGCCAGCAGAACCGGGACAGTGAACACTGAAGCTTTCTTT. The variable domain in full, with the rest retrieved from reference TRBV5-4 and TRBJ1-1, is ETGVTQSPTHLIKTRGQQVTLRCSSQSGHNTVSWYQQALGQGPQFIFQYYREEENGRGNFPPRFSGLQFPNYSSELNVNALELDDSALYLCASRTGTVNTEAFFGQGTRLTVV.

The chain is built from TRBV5-8 and TRBJ1-2; D remains ambiguous. V shed 4 bases and J shed 1 base, with 14 bases lying between them. The length of the CDR3 is 15 residues. CDR1 is SGHTS, CDR2 YDEGEE, per germline. This CDR3 reads CASSVATAFNYGYTF. In nucleotides, the CDR3 is TGTGCCAGCAGCGTAGCAACTGCCTTTAACTATGGCTACACCTTC. The variable domain in full, completed from reference TRBV5-8 and TRBJ1-2, reads EAGVTQSPTHLIKTRGQQATLRCSPISGHTSVYWYQQALGLGLQFLLWYDEGEERNRGNFPPRFSGRQFPNYSSELNVNALELEDSALYLCASSVATAFNYGYTFGSGTRLTVV.

The chain combines TRBV6-5 with TRBJ2-7; 9 bases map to TRBD1. V dropped 6 bases and J dropped 0; count of bases not matched to a gene: 3. CDR3 length equals 14 residues. The germline CDR1 and CDR2 sequences are MNHEY and SVGAGI. The CDR3 loop reads CASSGTGHSYEQYF. CDR3 DNA sequence: TGTGCCAGCAGCGGGACAGGGCACTCCTACGAGCAGTACTTC.

This chain joins TRBV4-3 and TRBJ1-1; D may be TRBD1 (5 bases). CDR1 is LGHNA, CDR2 YSLEER, per germline. V lost 5 bases to trimming and J lost 4 bases, with 14 bases between them. This CDR3 comprises 14 residues. CDR3 DNA: TGCGCCAGCAGCTTACAGGATTGGGGCACTGAAGCTTTCTTT. Translation gives CASSLQDWGTEAFF.

The rearrangement uses TRBV9 and TRBJ1-2, with 9 bases lining up with TRBD1. V lost 4 bases to trimming and J lost 6 bases; unmatched junction nucleotides: 7. Germline CDR1 is SGDLS and CDR2 is YYNGEE. CDR3 length equals 14 residues. The CDR3 DNA reads TGTGCCAGCAGCCCTACTACAGGGGGCGATGGCTACACCTTC. It is translated as CASSPTTGGDGYTF. The entire variable domain, with the rest obtained from reference TRBV9 and TRBJ1-2, is as follows: DSGVTQTPKHLITATGQRVTLRCSPRSGDLSVYWYQQSLDQGLQFLIQYYNGEERAKGNILERFSAQQFPDLHSELNLSSLELGDSALYFCASSPTTGGDGYTFGSGTRLTVV.

The rearrangement joins TRBV10-3 to TRBJ1-3; D not resolved. V was shortened by 6 bases and J by 4 bases, with 10 bases between the two germline ends. Germline assignment: CDR1 ENHRY and CDR2 SYGVKD. This CDR3 is 13 amino acids long. The CDR3 DNA reads as TGTGCCATCAGGCCAGACACAGGAAACACCATATATTTT. Protein product: CAIRPDTGNTIYF.

CDR3 bases: TGTGCCACCAGTGATTTGGAGGGGGCGGGGAGTTGGAATGAGCAGTTCTTC. This translates into CATSDLEGAGSWNEQFF. The V gene is TRBV24-1, the J gene TRBJ2-1, with D possibly being TRBD1 (7 bases). Deletions cut 0 bases from V and 7 bases from J, with 18 bases between. CDR1 is KGHDR, CDR2 SFDVKD, per germline. The CDR3 is 17 amino acids.

The chain combines TRBV24-1 with TRBJ2-3; 9 bases align to TRBD1. Germline trimming cut 4 bases from V and 3 bases from J; bases unmatched to any gene: 7. This CDR3 contains 16 residues. From germline, CDR1 is KGHDR and CDR2 SFDVKD. DNA for the CDR3: TGTGCCACCAGTGAGGCCGGGACAGGGAGAACAGATACGCAGTATTTT. As protein: CATSEAGTGRTDTQYF.

This clone was observed at least ten times. The J gene is TRBJ1-2, the V gene TRBV11-2, with 10 bases lining up with TRBD1. Trimming at V came to 7 bases and at J to 4 bases, leaving 9 bases not matched to a gene. The germline gives CDR1 SGHAT, CDR2 FQNNGV. This CDR3 comprises 15 residues. CDR3 DNA sequence: TGTGCCAGCAACAAGGGACAGGGGATGCTCTATGGCTACACCTTC. Translation gives CASNKGQGMLYGYTF. The full variable domain, in which reference TRBV11-2 and TRBJ1-2 provide the parts outside the CDR3, is EAGVAQSPRYKIIEKRQSVAFWCNPISGHATLYWYQQILGQGPKLLIQFQNNGVVDDSQLPKDRFSAERLKGVDSTLKIQPAKLEDSAVYLCASNKGQGMLYGYTFGSGTRLTVV.